Presented here are 5 T cell receptor beta chains from one specimen sequenced in a study of Tregs in tolerant kidney transplant recipients. The data were produced by immunoSEQ multiplex PCR, yet TCRdb's version contains in-frame clones alone and is incomplete. The sample holds about 100,000 clones, 90% seen once. This specimen was CD4+ T cells from blood, taken before the transplant. The receptors were gathered from a human donor who received a combined kidney and bone marrow transplant.

The chain carries TRBV6-5 and TRBJ1-5, with a possible D match to TRBD1 (6 bases). The CDR3 has 15 residues. The V and J ends lost 6 bases and 0 bases respectively, with 12 bases between them. Germline CDR1 reads MNHEY; CDR2 reads SVGAGI. The CDR3 here is CASRMTGYSNQPQHF. CDR3 DNA: TGTGCCAGCAGGATGACAGGATATAGCAATCAGCCCCAGCATTTT.

The rearrangement links TRBV7-9 to TRBJ2-7; 11 bases fit TRBD1. The germline CDR1 and CDR2 sequences are SEHNR and FQNEAQ (reference sequence). The junction had 7 bases not matched to a gene; V was cut back by 3 bases and J by 6 bases. This CDR3 is 15 amino acids long. CDR3 loop: CASSLGQGEMGEQYF. As DNA, the CDR3 is TGTGCCAGCAGCTTGGGACAGGGGGAGATGGGCGAGCAGTACTTC. The full variable domain, its missing parts supplied by reference TRBV7-9 and TRBJ2-7, is DTGVSQNPRHKITKRGQNVTFRCDPISEHNRLYWYRQTLGQGPEFLTYFQNEAQLEKSRLLSDRFSAERPKGSFSTLEIQRTEQGDSAMYLCASSLGQGEMGEQYFGPGTRLTVT.

This rearrangement joins TRBV6-1 to TRBJ1-5; D gene unclear. Germline CDR1 is MNHNS and CDR2 is SASEGT. Trimming left V 7 bases short and J 0 bases short, with 10 bases between. This CDR3 is built from 14 residues. The CDR3 region has the DNA TGTGCCAGCACTGGCCAGTATAGCAATCAGCCCCAGCATTTT. This sequence encodes CASTGQYSNQPQHF.

The chain recombines TRBV6-1 with TRBJ2-7, with 10 bases fitting TRBD2. The junction had 3 bases not matched to a gene; V was cut back by 1 base and J by 0 bases. The CDR3 runs to 16 residues. Germline V gene sequence: CDR1 MNHNS, CDR2 SASEGT. DNA for the CDR3: TGTGCCAGCAGTGAAGGTAGCGGGGGGACCTCCTACGAGCAGTACTTC. Residues: CASSEGSGGTSYEQYF.

The chain recombines TRBV18 with TRBJ1-1; possible D gene TRBD1, 5 bases. This CDR3 region has 13 residues. Germline assignment: CDR1 KGHSH and CDR2 LQKENI. V gave up 0 bases and J gave up 5 bases, with 7 bases separating them. The CDR3 spells CASSPPGGTEAFF. DNA for the CDR3: TGTGCCAGCTCACCACCGGGGGGAACTGAAGCTTTCTTT.